One and the same sample provided the 23 T cell receptor beta chains below, sequenced in a study of molecular identifiers for immune sequencing clone quantification. TCRdb independently ran MiXCR on the PCR reads; one entry per CDR3 protein. The sample has 30,000 to 40,000 distinct CDR3 sequences; about a fifth are singletons. Input material: naive CD8+ T cells from blood, with Jurkat cell RNA spiked in. The subset was: FACS-sorted CD8+CD4-CCR7+CD45RA+ naive T cells. These receptors were obtained from a human donor in good health. Some libraries in this study had Jurkat cell RNA spiked in.

This clonotype was seen ten or more times. The J gene is TRBJ2-3, the V gene TRBV27; 7 nucleotides align to TRBD2. V lost 1 base and J lost 4; bases outside the gene matches: 8. Germline V CDR1 and CDR2: MNHEY, SMNVEV (reference sequence). This CDR3 comprises 16 residues. CDR3 amino acids: CASSLFGGGPADTQYF. CDR3 DNA sequence: TGTGCCAGCAGTTTATTTGGGGGAGGGCCGGCAGATACGCAGTATTTT.

This clonotype was observed a few times. The genes are TRBV5-8 and TRBJ1-1; D not resolved. V shed 3 bases and J shed 5 bases, with 17 bases lying between them. The CDR3 is 15 residues long. Looked up from germline, CDR1 is SGHTS and CDR2 is YDEGEE. CDR3 in amino acids: CASSYFGLMMTEAFF. CDR3 sequence (DNA): TGTGCCAGCAGCTACTTTGGACTCATGATGACTGAAGCTTTCTTT.

This clonotype is a singleton in its sample. A clone one base away is much larger, so this may be a read error. This sequence joins TRBV2 and TRBJ1-5; D possibly corresponds to TRBD1 (5 bases). The CDR3 length is 13 residues. Germline V gene lookup returns CDR1 SNHLY and CDR2 FYNNEI. The CDR3 spells CVSSERGYQPQHF. CDR3 in DNA: TGTGTCAGCAGTGAAAGGGGTTATCAGCCCCAGCATTTT.

At least ten counts were recorded for this clonotype. The chain recombines TRBV25-1 with TRBJ2-2; the D is unclear. This CDR3 spans 15 amino acids. The V gene lost 3 bases and the J gene lost 4 bases, with 12 bases spanning the gap. Germline values: CDR1 MGHDK, CDR2 SYGVNS. CDR3 DNA: TGTGCCAGCAGTGATCCAGGCACTCCCACCGGGGAGCTGTTTTTT. The encoded protein is CASSDPGTPTGELFF.

For this clonotype: A read error may produce the germline difference seen at one junction end. The genes are TRBV27 and TRBJ2-7; D is possibly TRBD1 or TRBD2 (5 bases each). Germline loops: CDR1 MNHEY, CDR2 SMNVEV (reference sequence). The CDR3 runs 15 residues. As DNA, the CDR3 is TGTGCCAGCAGTTTAAGGGGACCTCCCTCCTACGAGCGGTACTTC. Protein sequence: CASSLRGPPSYERYF.

This clonotype was counted many times. The chain carries TRBV4-2 and TRBJ2-3; D is uncertain. The CDR3 consists of 16 residues. Looked up from germline, CDR1 is LGHNA and CDR2 is YNFKEQ. V was pared by 0 bases and J by 0 bases, with 10 bases between. CDR3 DNA sequence: TGTGCCAGCAGCCAAGATCGCTCGCTTAGCACAGATACGCAGTATTTT. It codes for CASSQDRSLSTDTQYF.

This clonotype has a count of ten or more. The CDR3 DNA reads TGTGCCAGCAGCTTAGCGCTAACTAGCGGGGCGAACACCGGGGAGCTGTTTTTT. Protein: CASSLALTSGANTGELFF. The genes are TRBV7-6 and TRBJ2-2; 10 bases match TRBD2. Per the germline V gene, CDR1 is SGHVS and CDR2 is FNYEAQ. V lost 0 bases, J lost 0 bases, and 4 bases stayed unmatched. The CDR3 totals 18 residues.

In its sample, this clonotype was seen once. The chain recombines TRBV6-5 with TRBJ2-7; tentative D call: TRBD1 (6 bases). Trimming pared 6 bases from V and 1 base from J, leaving 13 bases between. Germline CDR1 and CDR2: MNHEY and SVGAGI. The CDR3 extends over 14 amino acids. CDR3 coding DNA: TGTGCCAGCAGCAAACAGGGCATGTCCTACGAGCAGTACTTC. Translated, it gives CASSKQGMSYEQYF.

This clonotype was observed many times. The genes are TRBV7-8 and TRBJ2-1, with D tentatively TRBD1 or TRBD2 (5 bases each). The V end was cut by 4 bases, the J end by 8 bases, with 24 bases between. The germline V gene has CDR1 SGHVS and CDR2 FQNEAQ. The CDR3 has 17 residues. The CDR3 DNA reads as TGTGCCAGCAGCTCAGATCGGGGCAGGGTCCGGATCGATGAGCAGTTCTTC. Translated, it gives CASSSDRGRVRIDEQFF. The full variable domain, with the rest looked up from reference TRBV7-8 and TRBJ2-1, is GAGVSQSPRYKVAKRGQDVALRCDPISGHVSLFWYQQALGQGPEFLTYFQNEAQLDKSGLPSDRFFAERPEGSVSTLKIQRTQQEDSAVYLCASSSDRGRVRIDEQFFGPGTRLTVL.

The chain is built from TRBV4-3 and TRBJ1-5; D gene uncertain. This CDR3 contains 15 residues. The V gene lost 0 bases and the J gene lost 0 bases, with 6 bases spanning the gap. The germline V gene has CDR1 LGHNA and CDR2 YSLEER. The CDR3 region is CASSQEQFSNQPQHF. CDR3 nucleotide sequence: TGCGCCAGCAGCCAAGAACAGTTTAGCAATCAGCCCCAGCATTTT.

Concerning this clonotype: A read error is possible here, since a much larger clone lies one base away. The CDR3 sequence: CASSDTGDQPQHF. CDR3 bases: TGTGCCAGCAGTGACACGGGGGATCAGCCCCAGCATTTT. The chain has TRBV6-5 and TRBJ1-5, with D possibly matching TRBD1 (5 bases). The CDR3 runs 13 residues. Germline V gives CDR1 MNHEY, CDR2 SVGAGI. V lost 5 bases, J lost 5 bases, and 10 bases lay in between.

This clonotype was seen at least ten times. The rearrangement links TRBV7-6 to TRBJ2-7, with D unresolved. The germline V gene has CDR1 SGHVS and CDR2 FNYEAQ. CDR3 size: 12 residues. Trimming cost V 5 bases and J 3 bases, with 8 bases left between them. CDR3 sequence (DNA): TGTGCCAGCAGCAGCAATGGCTACGAGCAGTACTTC. Residues: CASSSNGYEQYF.

In regard to this clonotype: Just one base apart from a much larger clone, this may be a read error. Here the CDR3 DNA reads TGTGCCATCAGTGTTCAGCAGGAGGGCTACGAGCAGTACTTC. Protein sequence: CAISVQQEGYEQYF. The V call is TRBV10-3, the J call TRBJ2-7; possibly TRBD2 for D (6 bases). This CDR3 has 14 amino acids. Trimming shortened V by 4 bases and J by 3 bases, and 13 bases separated the two germline ends. CDR1 and CDR2 from the germline V gene are ENHRY and SYGVKD.

This clonotype has ten or more counts. This chain links TRBV29-1 with TRBJ2-5; D uncertain. The V gene lost 7 bases and the J gene lost 3 bases, with 21 bases spanning the gap. The CDR3 spans 15 residues. CDR1 and CDR2 from the germline V gene are SQVTM and ANQGSEA. CDR3: CSADRRRKGEETQYF. In DNA, the CDR3 is TGCAGCGCAGATCGTAGACGGAAAGGAGAAGAGACCCAGTACTTC.

This clonotype has a count of ten or more. CDR3 region: CASSIISGGRIDTQYF. The DNA for the CDR3 is TGTGCCAGCAGCATTATCTCAGGGGGCAGGATAGATACGCAGTATTTT. The chain combines TRBV7-8 with TRBJ2-3, with TRBD1 matching 8 bases. The CDR3 runs 16 residues. CDR1 SGHVS and CDR2 FQNEAQ come from the germline V gene. The J segment lost 5 bases and the V segment lost 5 bases, leaving 12 bases of the junction unmatched.

This clonotype has at least ten counts. The chain links TRBV7-6 to TRBJ2-3; 8 bases line up with TRBD1. Germline V CDR1 and CDR2: SGHVS, FNYEAQ. The CDR3 extends over 20 amino acids. J was trimmed by 0 bases and V by 2 bases; bases with no gene match: 16. The CDR3 reads CASSLSLGTGQHSSTDTQYF. The CDR3 region has the DNA TGTGCCAGCAGCTTATCACTCGGGACAGGCCAACATTCTAGCACAGATACGCAGTATTTT.

Ten or more counts support this clonotype. The chain is built from TRBV27 and TRBJ2-7; 15 bases are a match to TRBD2. The CDR3 extends over 15 amino acids. Trimming took 5 bases from V and 4 from J; bases not matched to a gene: 3. CDR1 and CDR2 from the germline V gene are MNHEY and SMNVEV (reference sequence). CDR3 sequence (DNA): TGTGCCAGCAGTCCAGGGACTAGCGGGAGGTACGAGCAGTACTTC. It encodes CASSPGTSGRYEQYF.

This clonotype was seen many times. The J gene is TRBJ1-1, the V gene TRBV6-5, with D perhaps TRBD1 (5 bases). Germline loops: CDR1 MNHEY, CDR2 SVGAGI. The length of the CDR3 is 14 residues. The germline V and J ends were trimmed by 4 bases and 0 bases, with 9 bases remaining between them. The CDR3 DNA reads TGTGCCAGCAGTTTGACAGACATGAACACTGAAGCTTTCTTT. Translating gives CASSLTDMNTEAFF.

This clonotype showed up just a few times. The CDR3 coding sequence is TGTGCCAGCAGTTCCAGACTAACCGGGACAAACGCCTACGAGCAGTACTTC. This codes for CASSSRLTGTNAYEQYF. The rearrangement uses TRBV2 and TRBJ2-7; a possible D gene is TRBD1 (6 bases). The V end was cut by 5 bases, the J end by 2 bases, with 22 bases between. The CDR3 totals 17 residues. The V gene's germline CDR1 is SNHLY and CDR2 FYNNEI.

This clonotype was recorded many times. The rearrangement links TRBV20-1 to TRBJ2-7; D tentatively reads TRBD1 or TRBD2 (5 bases each). Germline CDR1 DFQATT, CDR2 SNEGSKA (reference sequence). Trimming took 3 bases from V and 3 from J, leaving 9 bases between them. The CDR3 extends over 12 amino acids. In DNA form, the CDR3 reads TGCAGTGCTAGGGGACCAGTCTACGAGCAGTACTTC. It translates to CSARGPVYEQYF.

This clonotype was recorded only once. This chain uses TRBV20-1 with TRBJ2-3; tentatively, D is TRBD1 or TRBD2 (5 bases each). Trimming left V 5 bases short and J 1 base short, with 16 bases between. The length of the CDR3 is 15 residues. Germline V gene data show CDR1 as DFQATT and CDR2 as SNEGSKA (reference sequence). The CDR3 is CSAPVRGYGTDTQYF. CDR3 nucleotide sequence: TGCAGTGCTCCCGTGAGGGGATACGGCACAGATACGCAGTATTTT.

The sample holds a few counts of this clonotype. This clone may be a read error of a much larger clone one base away. The V and J genes are TRBV29-1 and TRBJ2-5; D is unclear. The germline gives CDR1 SQVTM, CDR2 ANQGSEA. This CDR3 has 13 amino acids. The CDR3 loop is CGVEDLETGTQYF. Written as DNA, the CDR3 is TGCGGCGTTGAAGATCTGGAGACGGGGACCCAGTACTTC.

In its sample, this clonotype was seen a few times. The gene calls are TRBV20-1 and TRBJ2-1, with a weak D call TRBD1 (6 bases). CDR1 is DFQATT, CDR2 SNEGSKA, per germline (reference sequence). Trimming stripped 5 bases from V and 8 bases from J, with 13 bases between. This CDR3 is 12 amino acids long. This CDR3 reads CSAPDSFYEQFF. CDR3 bases: TGCAGTGCTCCGGACAGCTTTTATGAGCAGTTCTTC.